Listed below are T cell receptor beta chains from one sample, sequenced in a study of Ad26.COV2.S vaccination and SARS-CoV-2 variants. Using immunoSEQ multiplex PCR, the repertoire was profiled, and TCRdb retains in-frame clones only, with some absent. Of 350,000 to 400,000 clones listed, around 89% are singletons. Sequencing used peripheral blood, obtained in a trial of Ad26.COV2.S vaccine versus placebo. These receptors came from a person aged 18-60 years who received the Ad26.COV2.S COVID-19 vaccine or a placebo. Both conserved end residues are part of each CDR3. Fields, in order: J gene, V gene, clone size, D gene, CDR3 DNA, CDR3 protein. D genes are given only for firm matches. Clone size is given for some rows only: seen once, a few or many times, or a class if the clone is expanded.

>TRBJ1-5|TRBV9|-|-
TGTGCCAGCAGCCCGACAGCCCAATTGAGGGACAATCAGCCCCAGCATTTT
CASSPTAQLRDNQPQHF
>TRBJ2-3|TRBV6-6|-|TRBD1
TGTGCCAGCAGTTACTCGAGACAGGGGGGTTTGGATACGCAGTATTTT
CASSYSRQGGLDTQYF
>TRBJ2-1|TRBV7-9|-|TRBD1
TGTGCCAGCAGCCTAACAGGGGATGGGGAGCAGTTCTTC
CASSLTGDGEQFF
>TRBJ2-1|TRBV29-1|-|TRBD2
TGCAGCGTTGAAGTGGGGACTAGCGGTAATGAGCAGTTCTTC
CSVEVGTSGNEQFF
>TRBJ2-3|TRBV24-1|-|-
TGTGCCACCATTAGCATTCCCACAGATACGCAGTATTTT
CATISIPTDTQYF
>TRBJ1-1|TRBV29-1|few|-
TGCAGCGTTGTCCTTAACACTGAAGCTTTCTTT
CSVVLNTEAFF
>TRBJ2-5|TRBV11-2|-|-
TGTGCCAGCAGCTCCACTCGTGGGCGGGCCCAAGAGACCCAGTACTTC
CASSSTRGRAQETQYF
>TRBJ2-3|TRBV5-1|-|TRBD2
TGCGCCAGTGAGCGGGCGGCTAGCGGGGCCCTTTCTGATACGCAGTATTTT
CASERAASGALSDTQYF
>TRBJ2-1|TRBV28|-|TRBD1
TGTGCCAGCACTACCTACGGGACAGGGTATGGTGAGCAGTTCTTC
CASTTYGTGYGEQFF
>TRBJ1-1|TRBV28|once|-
TGTGCCAGCAGTTTCAAGGGGGGGACTGAAGCTTTCTTT
CASSFKGGTEAFF
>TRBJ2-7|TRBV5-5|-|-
TGTGCCAGCAGCTTGGGAGGTCTGGGCTACGAGCAGTACTTC
CASSLGGLGYEQYF
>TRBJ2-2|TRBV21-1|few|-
TGTGCCAGCAGCAAAGCGCTCACTAGCGGGAGATCCGGGGAGCTGTTTTTT
CASSKALTSGRSGELFF
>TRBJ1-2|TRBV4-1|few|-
TGCGCCAGCAGCCAAGTCCAGGGCACCCCTAACTATGGCTACACCTTC
CASSQVQGTPNYGYTF
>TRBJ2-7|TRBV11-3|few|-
TGTGCCAGCAGCTTAGGGGATCCGGGAGTACCGTACTTC
CASSLGDPGVPYF
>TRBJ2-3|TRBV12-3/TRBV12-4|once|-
TGTGCCAGCAGTTTGGGTGATACGCAGTATTTT
CASSLGDTQYF
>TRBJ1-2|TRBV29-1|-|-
TGCAGCGTTGACCCCACAGGGACGGACTATGGCTACACCTTC
CSVDPTGTDYGYTF
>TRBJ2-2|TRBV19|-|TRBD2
TGTGCCAGTAGTATAAAGAGGGCTAGCGGCACCGGGGAGCTGTTTTTT
CASSIKRASGTGELFF
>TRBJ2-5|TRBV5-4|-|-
TGTGCCAGCAGCTTGAGGGCTAGGCCCCAAGAGACCCAGTACTTC
CASSLRARPQETQYF
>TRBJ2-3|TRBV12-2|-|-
TGTGCAAGTCGCCCCCACGGGGCTAGCGGGAGAGGGACAGATACGCAGTATTTT
CASRPHGASGRGTDTQYF
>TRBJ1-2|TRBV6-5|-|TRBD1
TGTGCCAGCAGATTACAGGGGGCTACCAGGGGCTACACCTTC
CASRLQGATRGYTF
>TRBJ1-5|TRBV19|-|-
TGTGCCAGTAGCGAGGTCGGGGCGGGTCAGCCCCAGCATTTT
CASSEVGAGQPQHF
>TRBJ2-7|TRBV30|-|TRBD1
TGTGCCAAATCAGGGCAGGGGGCTGGTGAGCAGTACTTC
CAKSGQGAGEQYF
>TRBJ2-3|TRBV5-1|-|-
TGCGCCAGCAGCCCGGGGAGCACAGATACGCAGTATTTT
CASSPGSTDTQYF
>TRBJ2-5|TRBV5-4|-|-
TGTGCCAGCAGCTTGGAGTGGGAGACCCAGTACTTC
CASSLEWETQYF
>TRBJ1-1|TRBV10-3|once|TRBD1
TGTGCCATCAGTGAGTCGACAGGGTTTGAAGCTTTCTTT
CAISESTGFEAFF
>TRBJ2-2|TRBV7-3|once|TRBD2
TGTGCCAGCAGCTCCCCAAGCGGGATCCGAGGCACCGGGGAGCTGTTTTTT
CASSSPSGIRGTGELFF
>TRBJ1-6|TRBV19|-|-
TGTGCCAGTACAAATGGGAGATTGACCTATAATTCACCCCTCCACTTT
CASTNGRLTYNSPLHF
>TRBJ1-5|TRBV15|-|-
TGTGCCACCAGCAGAGATCTGGACAGAAATCAGCCCCAGCATTTT
CATSRDLDRNQPQHF
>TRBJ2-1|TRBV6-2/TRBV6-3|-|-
TGTGCCAGCAGTTACTCGACACTAGACCACAATGAGCAGTTCTTC
CASSYSTLDHNEQFF
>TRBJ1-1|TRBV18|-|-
TGTGCCAGCTCAGGTGACAGGAACACTGAAGCTTTCTTT
CASSGDRNTEAFF
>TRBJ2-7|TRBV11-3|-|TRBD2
TGTGCCAGCAGCTTTAAGCGGGAGGAGAGCTCCTACGAGCAGTACTTC
CASSFKREESSYEQYF
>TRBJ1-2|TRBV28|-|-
TGTGCCAGCACGCCTAATTCTTATGGCTACACCTTC
CASTPNSYGYTF
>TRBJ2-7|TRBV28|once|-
TGTGCCAGCAGTTTAGAGGCAGAGAGGGAGCAGTACTTC
CASSLEAEREQYF
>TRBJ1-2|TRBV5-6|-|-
TGTGCCAGCAGCTTGGAGGCGGGCGGCCCCTATGGCTACACCTTC
CASSLEAGGPYGYTF
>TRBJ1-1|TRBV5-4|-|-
TGTGCCAGCAGCTTGGGGAGGGAACACCTCACTGAAGCTTTCTTT
CASSLGREHLTEAFF